These 9 T cell receptor beta chains share one sample of origin, sequenced in a study of identical twins. TCRdb analysed the 5' RACE reads with MiXCR anew, one entry per CDR3 protein. The sample shows roughly 720,000 distinct CDR3 sequences, 15% to 20% of them seen only once. These records were also assigned to another study, of T cells expressing NK-cell markers.

Sequencing was carried out using PBMCs. The receptors come from a woman between 18 and 29 years old in good health.

This sequence joins TRBV20-1 and TRBJ2-7, with no clear D. V lost 0 bases and J 5 bases, leaving 5 bases between the germline ends. The CDR3 runs to 11 residues. CDR1 and CDR2 (germline): DFQATT, SNEGSKA (reference sequence). The CDR3 DNA reads TGCAGTGCTAGAGATCTAAACGAGCAGTACTTC. Protein: CSARDLNEQYF.

This clonotype was seen only a few times. V usage is TRBV6-5 and J usage is TRBJ2-7; 8 bases align to TRBD2. The trim removed 0 bases at V and 6 bases at J, leaving 4 bases unmatched. There are 14 residues in the CDR3. Germline V lookup: CDR1 MNHEY, CDR2 SVGAGI. The CDR3 region has the DNA TGTGCCAGCAGTTACTCGAGGACTAGCTCCGAGCAGTACTTC. This sequence encodes CASSYSRTSSEQYF.

In its sample, this clonotype was seen a few times. The chain is built from TRBV5-1 and TRBJ2-2, with D tentatively TRBD1 (5 bases). V lost 3 bases and J 1 base, leaving 10 bases between the germline ends. The CDR3 has 15 residues. Germline CDR1 and CDR2: SGHRS and YFSETQ. CDR3 sequence reads: CASSSSTGNTGELFF. CDR3 in DNA: TGCGCCAGCAGCTCCTCCACAGGGAACACCGGGGAGCTGTTTTTT.

This clonotype was seen a handful of times. The chain carries TRBV20-1 and TRBJ2-2; the D is unclear. Between the trimmed V and J ends, which lost 1 base and 6 bases, there was a span of 21 bases. The CDR3 runs to 17 residues. Germline CDR1 and CDR2: DFQATT and SNEGSKA (reference sequence). The CDR3 loop is CSARGPTGVQHPGELFF. The CDR3 DNA follows: TGCAGTGCTAGAGGCCCGACTGGCGTCCAACATCCCGGGGAGCTGTTTTTT.

The chain uses TRBV29-1 and TRBJ2-3; D perhaps matches TRBD2 (5 bases). The CDR3 sequence is 14 residues long. Trimming pared 5 bases from V and 10 bases from J, leaving 22 bases between. Germline CDR1 is SQVTM and CDR2 is ANQGSEA. CDR3 nucleotide sequence: TGCAGCGTTCCCAACACCTACGCCGGGGAGTCGCAGTATTTT. It specifies CSVPNTYAGESQYF.

The chain is built from TRBV29-1 and TRBJ2-7; 10 positions agree with TRBD1. This CDR3 has 13 amino acids. The V and J ends lost 0 bases and 6 bases, in that order; junction bases with no gene match: 2. CDR1 is SQVTM and CDR2 is ANQGSEA in the germline V gene. The CDR3 spells CSVEDDRGLEQYF. The CDR3 DNA reads TGCAGCGTTGAAGATGACAGGGGGCTCGAGCAGTACTTC.

There are a few counts of this clonotype. This chain uses TRBV20-1 with TRBJ2-3; possibly TRBD2 for D (7 bases). V was shortened by 1 base and J by 5 bases, with 13 bases between the two germline ends. The CDR3 has 14 amino acids. Germline V gene lookup returns CDR1 DFQATT and CDR2 SNEGSKA (reference sequence). CDR3 sequence: CSARGGGRVDTQYF. CDR3 bases: TGCAGTGCTAGAGGGGGGGGCCGAGTAGATACGCAGTATTTT.

The chain recombines TRBV5-1 with TRBJ1-1; D may be TRBD1 (5 bases). Looked up from germline, CDR1 is SGHRS and CDR2 is YFSETQ. This CDR3 has 14 residues. V was pared by 0 bases and J by 6 bases, with 12 bases between. The CDR3 region has the DNA TGCGCCAGCAGCTTGGGAGGGGACCCAGCTGAAGCTTTCTTT. This translates into CASSLGGDPAEAFF.

The V call is TRBV7-2, the J call TRBJ2-1; no definite D call. Trimming shortened V by 2 bases and J by 3 bases, and 8 bases separated the two germline ends. CDR1 is SGHTA, CDR2 FQGNSA, per germline. The CDR3 spans 14 residues. The CDR3 reads CASSLSSDYNEQFF. In nucleotides, the CDR3 is TGTGCCAGCAGCTTATCATCAGACTACAATGAGCAGTTCTTC.